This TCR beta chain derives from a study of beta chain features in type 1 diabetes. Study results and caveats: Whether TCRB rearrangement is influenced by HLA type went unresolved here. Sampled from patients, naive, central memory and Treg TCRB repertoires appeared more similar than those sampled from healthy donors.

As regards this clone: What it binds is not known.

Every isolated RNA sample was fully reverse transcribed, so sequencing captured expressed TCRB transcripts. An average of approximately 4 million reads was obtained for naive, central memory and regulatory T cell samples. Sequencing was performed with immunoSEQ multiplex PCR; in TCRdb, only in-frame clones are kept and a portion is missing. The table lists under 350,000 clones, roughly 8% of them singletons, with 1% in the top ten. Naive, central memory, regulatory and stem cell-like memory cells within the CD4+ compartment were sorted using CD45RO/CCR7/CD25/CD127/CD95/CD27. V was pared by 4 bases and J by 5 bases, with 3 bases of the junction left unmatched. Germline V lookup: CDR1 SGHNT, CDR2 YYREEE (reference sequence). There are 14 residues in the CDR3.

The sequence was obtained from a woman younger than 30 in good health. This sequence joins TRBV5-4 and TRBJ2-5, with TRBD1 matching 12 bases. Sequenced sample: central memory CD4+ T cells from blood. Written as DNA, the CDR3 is TGTGCCAGCAGCCTGGGACAGGGGGCCGAGACCCAGTACTTC. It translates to CASSLGQGAETQYF.